The clone carrying this TCR beta chain appeared a few times. These data originate in a study of shared T cell receptors in the human thymus. Assay: immunoSEQ multiplex PCR; the TCRdb copy retains only in-frame clones and omits some. Altogether 550,000 to 800,000 clones are present, approximately 83% being singletons, with the ten largest covering approximately 0.01%. Per the germline V gene, CDR1 is MNHNS and CDR2 is SASEGT. The ends were cut back, 5 bases at V and 0 bases at J, with 11 bases in the middle. The CDR3 totals 14 residues. This sample also appeared in a second study, on human thymus T cells. That study reports: Thymus tissue for the work was resected from patients undergoing corrective heart surgery. Repertoires from thymus and blood appeared to show biased V and J gene usage. Unrelated individuals reportedly shared highly overlapping thymic TCR repertoires.

What was sequenced was thymocytes. This TCR came from a girl less than two years old with a congenital heart defect. The chain employs TRBV6-1 and TRBJ2-7; tentative D call: TRBD1 (6 bases). CDR3 sequence: CASSHDRSSYEQYF. CDR3 bases: TGTGCCAGCAGTCACGACAGGAGCTCCTACGAGCAGTACTTC.